The rows below give T cell receptor beta chains drawn from one sample of a study of T cells in Graves' hyperthyroidism and ophthalmopathy. TCRdb re-called the multiplex PCR reads with MiXCR, one entry per CDR3 protein. The repertoire includes about 610,000 distinct CDR3 sequences, approximately 15% of them detected once, and more than 3% sits in the top ten. The specimen was blood. The receptors were gathered from a woman between 40 and 55 years old with Graves' ophthalmopathy. CDR3s include the opening cysteine and the closing phenylalanine or tryptophan. D genes are given only for firm matches. Clone size appears in some rows only: once, few, many, or a class for an expanded clone.

V	size	J	D	CDR3	DNA
TRBV3-1	-	TRBJ2-1	TRBD1	CASSLQGLNYNEQFF	TGTGCCAGCAGCTTACAGGGGCTTAACTACAATGAGCAGTTCTTC
TRBV6-1	-	TRBJ2-2	-	CASTPTGLVNTGELFF	TGTGCCAGCACTCCCACGGGGCTCGTGAACACCGGGGAGCTGTTTTTT
TRBV28	many	TRBJ2-7	-	CASSPRQIIYEQYF	TGTGCCAGCAGTCCACGACAGATTATCTACGAGCAGTACTTC
TRBV6-2/TRBV6-3	-	TRBJ2-3	-	CASRWTASDTQYF	TGTGCCAGCAGATGGACTGCGAGCGATACGCAGTATTTT
TRBV7-2	many	TRBJ2-3	-	CASSLRQSTDTQYF	TGTGCCAGCAGCTTACGACAGTCAACAGATACGCAGTATTTT
TRBV27	-	TRBJ2-3	TRBD1	CASSRPGQGLDTQYF	TGTGCCAGCAGTCGGCCGGGACAGGGTTTAGATACGCAGTATTTT
TRBV18	-	TRBJ2-7	TRBD2	CASSPGLAGGGSYEQYF	TGTGCCAGCTCACCAGGGCTAGCGGGAGGTGGCTCCTACGAGCAGTACTTC
TRBV6-1	many	TRBJ2-7	-	CASSKPTPGPAYEQYF	TGTGCCAGCAGCAAGCCCACCCCAGGTCCGGCCTACGAGCAGTACTTC
TRBV12-3/TRBV12-4	many	TRBJ1-5	-	CASSLKFPQPQHF	TGTGCCAGCAGTCTAAAATTTCCTCAGCCCCAGCATTTT
TRBV28	-	TRBJ2-1	TRBD2	CASSYYSSGGTYNEQFF	TGTGCCAGCAGTTACTACTCTAGCGGGGGGACCTACAATGAGCAGTTCTTC
TRBV12-5	few	TRBJ2-3	-	CASGLRTGSTQYF	TGTGCTAGTGGTTTGCGGACTGGGAGTACGCAGTATTTT
TRBV13	many	TRBJ2-4	-	CASSSHRKGNIQYF	TGTGCCAGCAGCTCCCACAGGAAGGGAAACATTCAGTACTTC
TRBV19	-	TRBJ1-4	-	CASTFPTGGGEKLFF	TGTGCCAGTACCTTCCCGACAGGAGGTGGCGAAAAACTGTTTTTT
TRBV9	few	TRBJ2-3	TRBD2	CASSVDAGADTQYF	TGTGCCAGCAGCGTAGATGCGGGGGCAGATACGCAGTATTTT
TRBV6-5	-	TRBJ2-7	-	CASSYLPGRDAYEQYF	TGTGCCAGCAGTTACTTACCGGGACGGGATGCCTACGAGCAGTACTTC
TRBV5-1	-	TRBJ2-3	-	CASSLTTATADTQYF	TGCGCCAGCAGTTTGACAACCGCGACGGCAGATACGCAGTATTTT
TRBV12-3/TRBV12-4	many	TRBJ2-3	-	CASSLGFRTGRTDTQYF	TGTGCCAGCAGTTTAGGATTTCGTACGGGGCGCACAGATACGCAGTATTTT
TRBV27	many	TRBJ2-5	TRBD1	CASSPGAGGGKTQYF	TGTGCCAGCAGTCCCGGGGCAGGGGGCGGTAAGACCCAGTACTTC
TRBV11-2	many	TRBJ2-1	TRBD2	CASTLSGGADEQFF	TGTGCCAGCACCTTATCGGGGGGTGCCGATGAGCAGTTCTTC
TRBV4-1	-	TRBJ2-7	-	CASSQGLLRKAQGHEQYF	TGCGCCAGCAGCCAAGGACTACTTCGCAAGGCGCAAGGCCACGAGCAGTACTTC
TRBV6-1	few	TRBJ1-5	TRBD1	CASRPGQGRNQPQHF	TGTGCCAGCAGACCCGGACAGGGACGCAATCAGCCCCAGCATTTT
TRBV11-2	many	TRBJ1-1	-	CASSWREIKAFF	TGTGCCAGCAGCTGGAGAGAGATAAAAGCTTTCTTT
TRBV6-6	many	TRBJ2-3	TRBD2	CASSYRTSGRDTQYF	TGTGCCAGCAGTTACCGGACTAGCGGGCGGGATACGCAGTATTTT
TRBV6-1	many	TRBJ2-7	-	CASSLWSLYEQYF	TGTGCCAGCAGTCTTTGGAGTCTCTACGAGCAGTACTTC
TRBV20-1	-	TRBJ1-5	-	CSARAGTDSNQPQHF	TGCAGTGCTAGAGCCGGGACGGATAGCAATCAGCCCCAGCATTTT
TRBV20-1	-	TRBJ2-7	-	CSAPGGAYEQYF	TGCAGCGCTCCTGGGGGCGCCTACGAGCAGTACTTC
TRBV20-1	many	TRBJ2-1	TRBD2	CSAGLAGGVLDEQFF	TGCAGTGCTGGACTAGCGGGAGGGGTATTAGATGAGCAGTTCTTC
TRBV6-2/TRBV6-3	-	TRBJ2-1	-	CASSYARGFVEQFF	TGTGCCAGCAGTTACGCCCGCGGGTTTGTTGAGCAGTTCTTC
TRBV29-1	few	TRBJ2-5	-	CSVLTGNTETQYF	TGCAGCGTCCTCACAGGGAATACGGAGACCCAGTACTTC
TRBV27	-	TRBJ1-6	TRBD1	CASSSRTGGKNSPLHF	TGTGCCAGCAGTTCCCGGACAGGGGGAAAGAATTCACCCCTCCACTTT
TRBV5-5	-	TRBJ2-1	-	CASSLAGTRNNEQFF	TGTGCCAGCAGCTTGGCCGGGACTCGAAACAATGAGCAGTTCTTC
TRBV29-1	few	TRBJ2-7	-	CSVGPPGLAPEQYF	TGCAGCGTTGGCCCTCCAGGGCTAGCTCCCGAGCAGTACTTC
TRBV20-1	many	TRBJ1-1	-	CSARIDRLNTEAFF	TGCAGTGCTAGAATAGACAGGCTGAACACTGAAGCTTTCTTT
TRBV20-1	-	TRBJ2-1	-	CSALPGRGAYNEQFF	TGCAGTGCTCTACCCGGCAGGGGGGCCTACAATGAGCAGTTCTTC
TRBV6-6	few	TRBJ1-2	-	CASSYDRKNYGYTF	TGTGCCAGCAGTTACGACAGGAAAAACTATGGCTACACCTTC
TRBV5-1	many	TRBJ1-5	TRBD1	CASSLDRGSNQPQHF	TGCGCCAGCAGCTTGGACAGGGGATCCAATCAGCCCCAGCATTTT
TRBV11-3	-	TRBJ1-3	TRBD1	CASSLNGRGTYTIYF	TGTGCCAGCAGCTTAAACGGCAGGGGGACATACACCATATATTTT
TRBV2	many	TRBJ2-5	-	CASGGSGYMGTQYF	TGTGCCAGCGGGGGTAGCGGATATATGGGGACCCAGTACTTC
TRBV10-3	once	TRBJ1-5	TRBD1	CAISRDSGAGNQPQHF	TGTGCCATCTCCCGGGACAGCGGGGCGGGCAATCAGCCCCAGCATTTT
TRBV2	many	TRBJ2-7	TRBD1	CASSEYSGQGAHEQYF	TGTGCCAGCAGTGAGTACTCGGGACAGGGGGCCCACGAGCAGTACTTC
TRBV5-1	many	TRBJ2-5	-	CASSSLLGTQYF	TGCGCCAGCAGCTCCCTATTGGGGACCCAGTACTTC
TRBV7-2	many	TRBJ1-6	-	CASSSQGSRVGSPLHF	TGTGCCAGCAGTTCTCAGGGTTCTCGGGTTGGATCACCCCTCCACTTT